The rows below give T cell receptor beta chains drawn from one sample of a study of blood T cell repertoires in COVID-19. The method was immunoSEQ multiplex PCR; TCRdb's version includes in-frame clones alone and lacks a portion of them. The profile shows about 280,000 clones, roughly four fifths of them singletons. The material sequenced was peripheral blood. These receptors came from a woman between 50 and 59 years old who had recovered from COVID-19. Each CDR3 is given with its conserved first and last residue. Fields, in order: D gene, V gene, clone size, J gene, CDR3 DNA, CDR3 protein. D genes are given only for firm matches. A row's size may be missing; if present it is once, few, many or a size class.

-	TRBV29-1	-	TRBJ1-2	TGCAGCGTTGAGCACGGGGAGGACTATGGCTACACCTTC	CSVEHGEDYGYTF
-	TRBV5-1	-	TRBJ2-3	TGCGCCAGCAGCTCCGCGGGCACAGATACGCAGTATTTT	CASSSAGTDTQYF
TRBD2	TRBV9	-	TRBJ2-6	TGTGCCAGCAGCGTAGGCGGGGGTAGGGCCAACGTCCTGACTTTC	CASSVGGGRANVLTF
TRBD1	TRBV18	-	TRBJ2-1	TGTGCCAGCCGGACAGGGGGCATGGATGAGCAGTTCTTC	CASRTGGMDEQFF
TRBD1	TRBV5-4	-	TRBJ2-2	TGTGCCAGCAGGACGGCAGGACAGGGGGAGGGGGAGCTGTTTTTT	CASRTAGQGEGELFF
-	TRBV27	-	TRBJ2-7	TGTGCCAGCAGTCCAAACTCCTACGAGCAGTACTTC	CASSPNSYEQYF
TRBD2	TRBV14	-	TRBJ2-1	TGTGCCAGCAGCCAAGATTGGGCTAGCGGGTCGAATGAGCAGTTCTTC	CASSQDWASGSNEQFF
TRBD1	TRBV11-2	once	TRBJ1-2	TGTGCCAGCAGCTTAGCTATCGGACAGGGCGGCGGCTACACCTTC	CASSLAIGQGGGYTF
-	TRBV21-1	-	TRBJ1-6	TGTGCCAGGTCGGACAGGCCTTTTAATTCACCCCTCCACTTT	CARSDRPFNSPLHF
TRBD1	TRBV5-4	-	TRBJ2-5	TGTGCCAGCAGCTTACAGGGGGCGGGAGAGACCCAGTACTTC	CASSLQGAGETQYF
TRBD1	TRBV6-2/TRBV6-3	-	TRBJ1-4	TGTGCCAGCAGGCCTTGGGCGACAGGGCCTAGTAATGAAAAACTGTTTTTT	CASRPWATGPSNEKLFF
-	TRBV11-2	-	TRBJ1-3	TGTGCCAGCAGCTTAGATAGGGGGGGATCTGGAAACACCATATATTTT	CASSLDRGGSGNTIYF
TRBD2	TRBV4-3	-	TRBJ2-7	TGCGCCAGCAGCCTCGCTAGCGGGGGGGACTACGAGCAGTACTTC	CASSLASGGDYEQYF
-	TRBV28	-	TRBJ2-2	TGTGCCAGCAGTTTTTTAGTCCAGGGGCGGGGGGAGCTGTTTTTT	CASSFLVQGRGELFF
-	TRBV6-4	-	TRBJ1-2	TGTGCCAGCAGCCCTCAGGGGATTGAGGGCTATGGCTACACCTTC	CASSPQGIEGYGYTF
TRBD2	TRBV30	-	TRBJ2-2	TGTGCCTGGAGTCCTACTAGCGCCGGGGAGCTGTTTTTT	CAWSPTSAGELFF
TRBD2	TRBV9	few	TRBJ2-3	TGTGCCAGCAGCGTAGGAGGAGGTATCGGACTAGCGGGCACAGATACGCAGTATTTT	CASSVGGGIGLAGTDTQYF
-	TRBV30	-	TRBJ1-5	TGTGCCTGGAGTGTACCGGGGACTAATCAGCCCCAGCATTTT	CAWSVPGTNQPQHF
-	TRBV7-9	-	TRBJ2-5	TGTGCCAGCACGCCAGGGGGGCAAGAGACCCAGTACTTC	CASTPGGQETQYF
-	TRBV2	-	TRBJ2-2	TGTGCCAGCAGTGATGTAGTTTCGAACACCGGGGAGCTGTTTTTT	CASSDVVSNTGELFF